This T cell receptor (beta chain) is from a study of lymphopenia after photon versus proton radiotherapy. On this clone: Its cognate antigen is unknown.

Whole-study findings and limits: Under photons, naive T cells and diversity fell while effector/memory populations rose. Post-nadir TCR diversity decline inversely tracked overall survival among those who died. After lymphocyte nadir, photon-treated repertoires showed oligoclonal expansion, especially CD8+ Temra. Authors raise, but do not show, better survival with proton therapy.

Sequencing used immunoSEQ multiplex PCR; TCRdb keeps in-frame clones, though not all of them. The profile shows 35,000 to 45,000 clones, about 83% of them singletons. The CDR3 is made up of 15 amino acids. Germline CDR1 and CDR2: MNHNS and SASEGT. Trimming stripped 1 base from V and 5 bases from J, with 11 bases between. The V and J genes are TRBV6-1 and TRBJ1-4; D remains ambiguous. The clonotype originates from a woman between 65 and 79 years old with pancreatic cancer. Sequenced here: peripheral blood, sampled from a patient treated with proton-based radiotherapy. CDR3 nucleotides: TGTGCCAGCAGTGAAGTAACGGCAGGAAATGAAAAACTGTTTTTT. Translating it yields CASSEVTAGNEKLFF.